This TCR beta chain was captured in a study of identifying expanded T cells in peripheral blood. No infections or other immune events were documented during collection. The repertoire was sequenced with immunoSEQ multiplex PCR; TCRdb's copy has only in-frame clones and lacks some. The sample includes some 70,000 clones, under 90% of them seen just once. CDR3 length: 12 amino acids. V lost 4 bases and J lost 11; bases outside the gene matches: 3. Germline values: CDR1 MNHEY, CDR2 SMNVEV (reference sequence). This clone was seen only once. Its cognate antigen is unknown. Whole-study results and caveats: Across healthy donors, higher total template counts meant significantly greater roughly 2-week count variance. Over approximately two and four weeks, about 15 and 18 clones changed, versus roughly 1.1 between replicates.

The chain has TRBV27 and TRBJ1-2, with TRBD1 identical over 11 bases. The sample was blood. The receptor was isolated from a person between 18 and 75 years old in good health. The CDR3 region is CASSSDRGLYTF. CDR3 sequence (DNA): TGTGCCAGCAGTTCGGACAGGGGGCTATACACCTTC.